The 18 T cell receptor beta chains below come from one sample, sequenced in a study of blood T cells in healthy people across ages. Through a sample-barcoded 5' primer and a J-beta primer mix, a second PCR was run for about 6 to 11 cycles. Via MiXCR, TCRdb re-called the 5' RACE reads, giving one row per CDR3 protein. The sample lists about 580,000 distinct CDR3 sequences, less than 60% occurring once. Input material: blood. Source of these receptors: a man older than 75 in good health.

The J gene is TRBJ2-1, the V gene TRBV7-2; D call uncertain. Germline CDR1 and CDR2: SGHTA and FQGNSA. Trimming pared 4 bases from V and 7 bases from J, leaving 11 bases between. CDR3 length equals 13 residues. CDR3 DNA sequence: TGTGCCAGCAGCTCGTACAACGGTAATGAGCAGTTCTTC. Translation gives CASSSYNGNEQFF.

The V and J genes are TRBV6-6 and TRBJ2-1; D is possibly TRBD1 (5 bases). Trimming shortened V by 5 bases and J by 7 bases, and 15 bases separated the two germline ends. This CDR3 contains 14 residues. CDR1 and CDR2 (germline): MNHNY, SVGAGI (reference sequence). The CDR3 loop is CASSDPARVNEQFF. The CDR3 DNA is TGTGCCAGCAGTGACCCGGCCAGGGTGAATGAGCAGTTCTTC.

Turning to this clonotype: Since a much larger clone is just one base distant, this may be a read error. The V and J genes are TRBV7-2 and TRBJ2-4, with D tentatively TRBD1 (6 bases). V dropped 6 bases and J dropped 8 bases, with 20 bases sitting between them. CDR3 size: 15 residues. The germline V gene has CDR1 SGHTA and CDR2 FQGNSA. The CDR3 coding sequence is TGTGCCAGCAGTCTCGAGGGCCAGGGGATTGACATTCAGTACTTC. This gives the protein CASSLEGQGIDIQYF.

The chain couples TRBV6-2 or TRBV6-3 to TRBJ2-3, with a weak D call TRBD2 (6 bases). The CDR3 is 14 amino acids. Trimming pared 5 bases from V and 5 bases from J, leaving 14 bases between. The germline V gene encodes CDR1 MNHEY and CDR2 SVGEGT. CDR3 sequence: CASSRRDSKDTQYF. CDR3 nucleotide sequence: TGTGCCAGCAGTCGCCGGGACTCAAAAGATACGCAGTATTTT.

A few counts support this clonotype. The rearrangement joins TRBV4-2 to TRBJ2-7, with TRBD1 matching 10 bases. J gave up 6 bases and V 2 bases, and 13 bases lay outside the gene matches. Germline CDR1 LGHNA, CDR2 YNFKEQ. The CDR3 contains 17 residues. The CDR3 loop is CASSQNEVGTGDVEQYF. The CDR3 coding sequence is TGTGCCAGCAGCCAAAACGAGGTCGGGACAGGGGACGTCGAGCAGTACTTC.

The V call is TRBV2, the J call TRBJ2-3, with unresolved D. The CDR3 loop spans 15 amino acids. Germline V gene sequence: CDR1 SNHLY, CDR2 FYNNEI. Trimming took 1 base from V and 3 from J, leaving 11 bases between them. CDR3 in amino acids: CASSEVGSRTDTQYF. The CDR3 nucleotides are TGTGCCAGCAGTGAAGTGGGATCCCGGACAGATACGCAGTATTTT.

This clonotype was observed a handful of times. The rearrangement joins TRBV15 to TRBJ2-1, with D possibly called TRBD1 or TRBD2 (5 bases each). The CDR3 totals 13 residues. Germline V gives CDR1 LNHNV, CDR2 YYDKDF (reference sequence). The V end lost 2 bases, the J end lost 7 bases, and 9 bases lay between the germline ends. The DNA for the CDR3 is TGTGCCACCAGCAGACAAGAGGGGAATGAGCAGTTCTTC. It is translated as CATSRQEGNEQFF.

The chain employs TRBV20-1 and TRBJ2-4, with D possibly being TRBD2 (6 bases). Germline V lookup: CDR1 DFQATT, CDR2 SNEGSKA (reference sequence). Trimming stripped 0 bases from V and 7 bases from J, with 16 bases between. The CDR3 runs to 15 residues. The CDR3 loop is CSARDPRESGNIQYF. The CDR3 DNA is TGCAGTGCTAGAGATCCGCGGGAATCGGGTAACATTCAGTACTTC.

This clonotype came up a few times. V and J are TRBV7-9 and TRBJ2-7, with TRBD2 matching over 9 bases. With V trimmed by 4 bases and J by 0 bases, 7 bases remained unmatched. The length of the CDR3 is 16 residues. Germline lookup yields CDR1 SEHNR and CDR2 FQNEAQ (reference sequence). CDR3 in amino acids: CASSSQASGTSYEQYF. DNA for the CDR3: TGTGCCAGCAGCTCGCAGGCTAGCGGGACCTCCTACGAGCAGTACTTC. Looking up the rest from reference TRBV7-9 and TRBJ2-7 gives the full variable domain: DTGVSQNPRHKITKRGQNVTFRCDPISEHNRLYWYRQTLGQGPEFLTYFQNEAQLEKSRLLSDRFSAERPKGSFSTLEIQRTEQGDSAMYLCASSSQASGTSYEQYFGPGTRLTVT.

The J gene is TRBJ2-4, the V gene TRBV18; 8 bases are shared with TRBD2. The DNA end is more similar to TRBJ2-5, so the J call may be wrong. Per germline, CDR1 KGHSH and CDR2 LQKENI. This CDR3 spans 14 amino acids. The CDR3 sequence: CASSPYGREETQYF. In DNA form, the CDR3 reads TGTGCCAGCTCACCATACGGGAGGGAAGAGACCCAGTACTTC.

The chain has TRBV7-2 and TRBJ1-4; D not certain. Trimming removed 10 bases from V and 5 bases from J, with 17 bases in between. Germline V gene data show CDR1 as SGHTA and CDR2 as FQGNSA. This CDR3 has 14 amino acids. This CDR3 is CATGARGTNEKLFF. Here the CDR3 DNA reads TGTGCCACTGGCGCCCGGGGAACCAATGAAAAACTGTTTTTT.

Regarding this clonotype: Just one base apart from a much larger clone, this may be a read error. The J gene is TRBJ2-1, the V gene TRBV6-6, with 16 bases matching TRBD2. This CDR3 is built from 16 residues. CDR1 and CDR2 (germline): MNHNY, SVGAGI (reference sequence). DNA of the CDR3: TGTGCCAACAGTTTACTTCCGGGACTAGCGGGAGGGCGGCAGTTCTTC. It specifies CANSLLPGLAGGRQFF.

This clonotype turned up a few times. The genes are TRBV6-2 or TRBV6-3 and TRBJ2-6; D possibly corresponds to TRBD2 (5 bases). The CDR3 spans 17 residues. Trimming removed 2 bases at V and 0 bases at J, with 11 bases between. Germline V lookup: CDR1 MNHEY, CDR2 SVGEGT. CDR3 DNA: TGTGCCAGCAGTTACGGAGGCCTCGCCTCTGGGGCCAACGTCCTGACTTTC. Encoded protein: CASSYGGLASGANVLTF.

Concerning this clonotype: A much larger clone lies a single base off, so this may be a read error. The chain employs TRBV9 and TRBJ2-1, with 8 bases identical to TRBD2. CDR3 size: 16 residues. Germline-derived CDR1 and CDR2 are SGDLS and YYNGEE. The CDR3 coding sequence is TGTACCAGCAGCCCCCGCGGGGGGAGCTCCTACAATGAGCAGTTCTTC. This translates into CTSSPRGGSSYNEQFF.

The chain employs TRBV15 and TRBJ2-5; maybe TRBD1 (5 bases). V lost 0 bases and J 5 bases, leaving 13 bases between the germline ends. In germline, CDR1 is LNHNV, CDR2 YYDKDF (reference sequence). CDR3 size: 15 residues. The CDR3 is CATSRDQGRVETQYF. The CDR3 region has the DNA TGTGCCACCAGCAGAGATCAAGGCAGGGTTGAGACCCAGTACTTC.

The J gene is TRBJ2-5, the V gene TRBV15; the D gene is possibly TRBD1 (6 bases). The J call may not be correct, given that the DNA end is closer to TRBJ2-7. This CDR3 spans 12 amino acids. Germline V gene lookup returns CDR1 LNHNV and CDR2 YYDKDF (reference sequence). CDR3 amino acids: CATSGSGAEQYF. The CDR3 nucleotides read TGTGCCACCAGCGGATCAGGGGCCGAGCAGTACTTC.

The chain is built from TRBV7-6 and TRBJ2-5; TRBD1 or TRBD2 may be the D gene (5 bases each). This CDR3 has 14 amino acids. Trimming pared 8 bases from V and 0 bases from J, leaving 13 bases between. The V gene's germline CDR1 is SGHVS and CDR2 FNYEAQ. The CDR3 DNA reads TGTGCCAGCCGGGACGGTGGGCACCAAGAGACCCAGTACTTC. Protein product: CASRDGGHQETQYF.

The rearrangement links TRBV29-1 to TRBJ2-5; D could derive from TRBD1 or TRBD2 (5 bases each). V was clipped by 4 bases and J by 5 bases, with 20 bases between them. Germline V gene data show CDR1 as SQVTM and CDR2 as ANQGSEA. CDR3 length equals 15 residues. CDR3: CSVVPGTAGPETQYF. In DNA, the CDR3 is TGCAGCGTTGTGCCTGGGACCGCCGGGCCGGAGACCCAGTACTTC.